A selection of T cell receptor beta chains follows, all from one sample in a study of early T cells in non-severe SARS-CoV-2 infection. One entry per CDR3 protein, called by TCRdb with MiXCR from the 5' RACE reads. The sample carries around 57,000 distinct CDR3 sequences, under 7.5% recorded once. The sample taken for sequencing was whole blood. The source is an adult who was a healthcare worker with PCR-confirmed SARS-CoV-2 infection or an uninfected control (not recorded which). The CDR3 runs from the conserved cysteine through the conserved F or W. Each record gives: D gene, J gene, clone size, V gene, CDR3 DNA, CDR3 protein. A D gene is named only where the DNA matches it firmly. Size is stated for part of the rows, as once, few or many counts, or as a class when the clone is expanded.

D: TRBD2
J: TRBJ2-1
size: few
V: TRBV5-1
DNA: TGCGCCAGCAGCCGGGGGGTTCTGGAGGGTCAATCCTACAATGAGCAGTTCTTC
CDR3: CASSRGVLEGQSYNEQFF

D: NA
J: TRBJ1-1
size: NA
V: TRBV6-1
DNA: TGTGCCAGCAGTGAAGTGTGGACTGAAGCTTTCTTT
CDR3: CASSEVWTEAFF

D: NA
J: TRBJ1-3
size: many
V: TRBV3-1
DNA: TGTGCCAGCAGCCAAGCGGGAAACACCATATATTTT
CDR3: CASSQAGNTIYF

D: TRBD1
J: TRBJ2-7
size: many
V: TRBV7-9
DNA: TGTGCCAGCAGCTTGGCCAGGGGGCAGGCCGAGCAGTACTTC
CDR3: CASSLARGQAEQYF

D: TRBD1
J: TRBJ2-1
size: many
V: TRBV10-3
DNA: TGTGCCGCTGGGACAGGAGACAATGAGCAGTTCTTC
CDR3: CAAGTGDNEQFF

D: NA
J: TRBJ2-3
size: many
V: TRBV11-2
DNA: TGTGCCAGCAGCTTAGCGGCAGATACGCAGTATTTT
CDR3: CASSLAADTQYF

D: NA
J: TRBJ1-2
size: NA
V: TRBV28
DNA: TGTGCCAGCAGAAGACAGATCTATGGCTACACCTTC
CDR3: CASRRQIYGYTF

D: NA
J: TRBJ1-2
size: many
V: TRBV6-2/TRBV6-3
DNA: TGTGCCAGCAGTTACTCGATACATGGCTACACCTTC
CDR3: CASSYSIHGYTF

D: TRBD1
J: TRBJ2-2
size: few
V: TRBV6-6
DNA: TGTGCCAGCACCCTCTCCCAGGGGGCCGGGGAGCTGTTTTTT
CDR3: CASTLSQGAGELFF

D: NA
J: TRBJ2-2
size: NA
V: TRBV3-1
DNA: TGTGCCAGCAGCCAAGAGTCCGGAGGCGTGATGATATCCGGGGAGCTGTTTTTT
CDR3: CASSQESGGVMISGELFF

D: NA
J: TRBJ1-2
size: many
V: TRBV5-4
DNA: TGTGCCAGCAGCTTGGGTCCAGGCCCGTATGGCTACACCTTC
CDR3: CASSLGPGPYGYTF

D: TRBD1
J: TRBJ1-6
size: few
V: TRBV6-6
DNA: TGTGCCAGCAGTTACTCGGGACAGATGGATTCACCCCTCCACTTT
CDR3: CASSYSGQMDSPLHF

D: NA
J: TRBJ2-3
size: many
V: TRBV5-1
DNA: TGCGCCAGCAGCTCGACACTAGATACGCAGTATTTT
CDR3: CASSSTLDTQYF

D: TRBD2
J: TRBJ2-3
size: NA
V: TRBV20-1
DNA: TGCAGTGCTACGGGACTAGCGGGTTATACGCAGTATTTT
CDR3: CSATGLAGYTQYF

D: TRBD2
J: TRBJ2-1
size: NA
V: TRBV20-1
DNA: TGCAGTGCTAGGCGGGGGACTAGCGGTTACAATGAGCAGTTCTTC
CDR3: CSARRGTSGYNEQFF

D: NA
J: TRBJ2-7
size: NA
V: TRBV6-2/TRBV6-3
DNA: TGTGCCAGCAGCCAGACTGAAACCTACGAGCAGTACTTC
CDR3: CASSQTETYEQYF

D: NA
J: TRBJ2-7
size: few
V: TRBV11-2
DNA: TGTGCCAGTGGTAGGGGCCGGGGGACCTACGAGCAGTACTTC
CDR3: CASGRGRGTYEQYF

D: TRBD1
J: TRBJ1-2
size: NA
V: TRBV9
DNA: TGTGCCAGCAACAGGGGGCAACTCGGCTACACCTTC
CDR3: CASNRGQLGYTF

D: NA
J: TRBJ2-7
size: NA
V: TRBV10-3
DNA: TGTGCCATCAGTGACAGGGACGTCTACGAGCAGTACTTC
CDR3: CAISDRDVYEQYF

D: NA
J: TRBJ2-3
size: NA
V: TRBV3-1
DNA: TGTGCCAGCAGCCAAGCAGGGGACCCCACAGATACGCAGTATTTT
CDR3: CASSQAGDPTDTQYF

D: TRBD2
J: TRBJ2-3
size: many
V: TRBV6-5
DNA: TGTGCCACTCTAGCGGGCACAGATACGCAGTATTTT
CDR3: CATLAGTDTQYF

D: TRBD2
J: TRBJ2-2
size: NA
V: TRBV27
DNA: TGTGCCAGCAGTCCTCGAAATCTAGCGGGGGGGCCAGTTGGGGAGCTGTTTTTT
CDR3: CASSPRNLAGGPVGELFF

D: TRBD1
J: TRBJ2-1
size: many
V: TRBV11-2
DNA: TGTGCCAGCAGCGTTACAGGGGGCCCGATTAATGAGCAGTTCTTC
CDR3: CASSVTGGPINEQFF

D: TRBD1
J: TRBJ1-2
size: many
V: TRBV20-1
DNA: TGCAGGTCCGGGACAGGGGGCGCGGGATATGGCTACACCTTC
CDR3: CRSGTGGAGYGYTF

D: TRBD1
J: TRBJ2-7
size: many
V: TRBV29-1
DNA: TGCAGCCCTGACGACAGGGATATCATCTACGAGCAGTACTTC
CDR3: CSPDDRDIIYEQYF

D: NA
J: TRBJ2-1
size: NA
V: TRBV18
DNA: TGTGCCAGCTCACCCAATACTCGTTCCTACAATGAGCAGTTCTTC
CDR3: CASSPNTRSYNEQFF

D: NA
J: TRBJ2-2
size: few
V: TRBV5-1
DNA: TGCGCCAGCAGCTTAAAGGCCGGAGTGAACACCGGGGAGCTGTTTTTT
CDR3: CASSLKAGVNTGELFF

D: NA
J: TRBJ1-1
size: NA
V: TRBV20-1
DNA: TGCAGTGCTAGAGTTATACAGGCCATGAACACTGAAGCTTTCTTT
CDR3: CSARVIQAMNTEAFF

D: NA
J: TRBJ1-6
size: many
V: TRBV19
DNA: TGTGCCAGTAGACCTCCGGGATCAAATTCACCCCTCCACTTT
CDR3: CASRPPGSNSPLHF

D: NA
J: TRBJ1-2
size: few
V: TRBV3-1
DNA: TGTGCCAGCAGCCAAGTTGCGACGGGCTACACCTTC
CDR3: CASSQVATGYTF

D: NA
J: TRBJ1-1
size: few
V: TRBV5-1
DNA: TGCGCCAGCAGCTTGGTGGGCATGAACACTGAAGCTTTCTTT
CDR3: CASSLVGMNTEAFF

D: NA
J: TRBJ1-6
size: NA
V: TRBV20-1
DNA: TGCAGTGCTAGTGACCAAGGTTATTCACCCCTCCACTTT
CDR3: CSASDQGYSPLHF

D: TRBD2
J: TRBJ2-7
size: few
V: TRBV18
DNA: TGTGCCAGCTCACCCACGGGACTAGCGGGATCCTACGAGCAGTACTTC
CDR3: CASSPTGLAGSYEQYF

D: TRBD2
J: TRBJ2-3
size: NA
V: TRBV28
DNA: TGTGCCAGCATCCCGGTTAGCGGGGTGGGAGATACGCAGTATTTT
CDR3: CASIPVSGVGDTQYF

D: TRBD1
J: TRBJ2-1
size: few
V: TRBV12-3/TRBV12-4
DNA: TGTGCCAGCAGCCACGGACAGGGGACCTACAATGAGCAGTTCTTC
CDR3: CASSHGQGTYNEQFF

D: NA
J: TRBJ2-4
size: many
V: TRBV5-1
DNA: TGCGCCAGCAGCTTGGAAGGGTGGGGGCCCAAAAACATTCAGTACTTC
CDR3: CASSLEGWGPKNIQYF

D: NA
J: TRBJ1-5
size: few
V: TRBV9
DNA: TGTGCCAGCAGCGTAGGGTTCAATCAGCCCCAGCATTTT
CDR3: CASSVGFNQPQHF

D: TRBD2
J: TRBJ2-3
size: many
V: TRBV3-1
DNA: TGTGCCAGCAGCCCGATGGCCCGGGGGGGCGGAACAGATACGCAGTATTTT
CDR3: CASSPMARGGGTDTQYF

D: TRBD1
J: TRBJ2-7
size: few
V: TRBV15
DNA: TGTGCCACCAGCAGAGATCGGGACAGGGTTAACGAGCAGTACTTC
CDR3: CATSRDRDRVNEQYF

D: NA
J: TRBJ1-2
size: many
V: TRBV12-3/TRBV12-4
DNA: TGTGCCAGCAGCCCCGTGACCCATGGACATGGCTACACCTTC
CDR3: CASSPVTHGHGYTF

D: TRBD2
J: TRBJ2-3
size: NA
V: TRBV19
DNA: TGTGCCAGCAGGTCTAGCGGGGGGGCCGGTAGTACGCAGTATTTT
CDR3: CASRSSGGAGSTQYF

D: NA
J: TRBJ1-5
size: NA
V: TRBV6-2/TRBV6-3
DNA: TGTGCCAGCGACAAGGGGACTCCGCGTCAGCCCCAGCATTTT
CDR3: CASDKGTPRQPQHF